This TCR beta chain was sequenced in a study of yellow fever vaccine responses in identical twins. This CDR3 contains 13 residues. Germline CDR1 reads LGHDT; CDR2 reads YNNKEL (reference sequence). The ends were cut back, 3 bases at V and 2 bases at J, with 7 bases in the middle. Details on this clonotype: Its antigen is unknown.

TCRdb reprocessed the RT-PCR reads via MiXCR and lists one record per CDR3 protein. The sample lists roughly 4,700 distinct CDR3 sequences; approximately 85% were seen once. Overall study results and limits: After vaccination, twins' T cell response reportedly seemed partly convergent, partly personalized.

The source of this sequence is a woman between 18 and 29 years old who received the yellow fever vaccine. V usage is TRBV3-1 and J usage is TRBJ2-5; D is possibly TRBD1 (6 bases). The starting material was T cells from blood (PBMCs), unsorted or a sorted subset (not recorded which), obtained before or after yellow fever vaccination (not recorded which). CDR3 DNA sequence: TGTGCCAGCAGCCAGGACAGACAAGAGACCCAGTACTTC. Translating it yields CASSQDRQETQYF.